This T cell receptor beta chain was found in a study of blood T cell repertoires in COVID-19. About the study: Acute and convalescent COVID-19 specimens originated in the United States, Italy and Spain.

In the original processing: Reference gene primer amplification in the assay estimated nucleated cell counts. Only in-frame clones appear in the TCRdb table, and some are missing; sequencing was by immunoSEQ multiplex PCR. Clonal size and the V and J genes are those of that table, whereas D and trimming came from the DNA. The sample yields about 360,000 clones, around 86% seen once. The receptor was isolated from a human donor in a cohort sampled during active COVID-19. Source material: peripheral blood.

The CDR3 loop reads CASSLAFAGGPYNEQFF. CDR3 sequence (DNA): TGTGCCAGCAGCTTAGCGTTCGCGGGGGGGCCCTACAATGAGCAGTTCTTC. This chain joins TRBV7-9 and TRBJ2-1, with 9 bases lining up with TRBD2. Germline V gene data show CDR1 as SEHNR and CDR2 as FQNEAQ (reference sequence). J was trimmed by 2 bases and V by 0 bases; bases with no gene match: 5. The CDR3 contains 17 residues.